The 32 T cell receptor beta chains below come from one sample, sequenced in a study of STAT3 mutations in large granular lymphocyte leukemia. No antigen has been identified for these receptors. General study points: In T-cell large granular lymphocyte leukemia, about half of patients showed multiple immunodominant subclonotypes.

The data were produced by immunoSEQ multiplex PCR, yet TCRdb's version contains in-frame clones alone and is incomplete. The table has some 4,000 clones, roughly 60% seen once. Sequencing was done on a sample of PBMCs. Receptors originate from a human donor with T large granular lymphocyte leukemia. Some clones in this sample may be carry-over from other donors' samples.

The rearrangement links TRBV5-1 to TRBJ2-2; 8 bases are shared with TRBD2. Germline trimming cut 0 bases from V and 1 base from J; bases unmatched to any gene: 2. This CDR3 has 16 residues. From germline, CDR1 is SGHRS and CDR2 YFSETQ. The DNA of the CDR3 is TGCGCCAGCAGCTTGGCGGGAGGGATGAACACCGGGGAGCTGTTTTTT. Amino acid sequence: CASSLAGGMNTGELFF.

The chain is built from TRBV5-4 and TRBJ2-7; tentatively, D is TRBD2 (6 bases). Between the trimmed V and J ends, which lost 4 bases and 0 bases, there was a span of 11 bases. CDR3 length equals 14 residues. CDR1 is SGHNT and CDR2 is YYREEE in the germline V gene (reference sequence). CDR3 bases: TGTGCCAGCAGCCGGGACTCTAGCTCCTACGAGCAGTACTTC. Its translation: CASSRDSSSYEQYF.

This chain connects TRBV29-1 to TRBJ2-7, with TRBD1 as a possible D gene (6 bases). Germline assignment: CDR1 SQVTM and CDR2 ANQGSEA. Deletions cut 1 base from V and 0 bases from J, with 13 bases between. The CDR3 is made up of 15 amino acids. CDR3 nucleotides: TGCAGCGTTGAAGTATGGGAAGGGGGCTCCTACGAGCAGTACTTC. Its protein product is CSVEVWEGGSYEQYF.

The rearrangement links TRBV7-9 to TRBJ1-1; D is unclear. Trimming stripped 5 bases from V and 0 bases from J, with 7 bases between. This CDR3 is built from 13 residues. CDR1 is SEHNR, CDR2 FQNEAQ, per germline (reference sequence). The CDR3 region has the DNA TGTGCCAGCAGCCCTCACATGAACACTGAAGCTTTCTTT. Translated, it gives CASSPHMNTEAFF.

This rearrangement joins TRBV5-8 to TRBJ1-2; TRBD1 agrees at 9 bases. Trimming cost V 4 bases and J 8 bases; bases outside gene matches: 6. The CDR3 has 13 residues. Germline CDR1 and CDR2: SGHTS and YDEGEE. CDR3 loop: CASSRDREKGYTF. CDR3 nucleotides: TGTGCCAGCAGCCGGGACAGGGAAAAAGGCTACACCTTC.

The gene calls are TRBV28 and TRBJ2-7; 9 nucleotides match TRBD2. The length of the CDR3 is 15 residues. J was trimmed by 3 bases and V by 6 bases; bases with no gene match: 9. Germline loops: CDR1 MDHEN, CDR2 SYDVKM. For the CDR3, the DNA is TGTGCCAGCAGCCTGCGGGGGGGGATGAGCTACGAGCAGTACTTC. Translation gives CASSLRGGMSYEQYF.

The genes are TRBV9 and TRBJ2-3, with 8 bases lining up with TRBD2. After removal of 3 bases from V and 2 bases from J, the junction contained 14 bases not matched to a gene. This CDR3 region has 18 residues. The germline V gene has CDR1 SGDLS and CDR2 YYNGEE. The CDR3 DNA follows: TGTGCCAGCAGCGCTTTCCCCCTACGGGAGGGTGCCACAGATACGCAGTATTTT. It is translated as CASSAFPLREGATDTQYF. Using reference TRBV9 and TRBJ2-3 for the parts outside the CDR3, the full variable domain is DSGVTQTPKHLITATGQRVTLRCSPRSGDLSVYWYQQSLDQGLQFLIQYYNGEERAKGNILERFSAQQFPDLHSELNLSSLELGDSALYFCASSAFPLREGATDTQYFGPGTRLTVL.

This CDR3 is CAWSVRLAAEQYF. DNA for the CDR3: TGTGCCTGGAGTGTAAGGCTAGCGGCCGAGCAGTACTTC. The chain has TRBV30 and TRBJ2-7; 7 bases fit TRBD2. Losses at the gene ends were 0 bases for V and 6 bases for J; bases not matched to a gene: 5. The CDR3 covers 13 residues. Germline CDR1 is GTSNPN and CDR2 is SVGIG (reference sequence).

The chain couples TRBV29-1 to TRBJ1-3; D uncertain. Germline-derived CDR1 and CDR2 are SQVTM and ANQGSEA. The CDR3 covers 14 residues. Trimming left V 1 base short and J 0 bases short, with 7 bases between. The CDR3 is CSVEVRSSGNTIYF. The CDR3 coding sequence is TGCAGCGTTGAAGTCAGATCCTCTGGAAACACCATATATTTT.

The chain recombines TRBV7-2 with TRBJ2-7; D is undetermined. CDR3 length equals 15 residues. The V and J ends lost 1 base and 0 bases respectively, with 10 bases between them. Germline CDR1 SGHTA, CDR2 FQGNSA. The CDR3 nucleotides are TGTGCCAGCAGCTTAGTTCCGCCGCCCTCCTACGAGCAGTACTTC. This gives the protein CASSLVPPPSYEQYF.

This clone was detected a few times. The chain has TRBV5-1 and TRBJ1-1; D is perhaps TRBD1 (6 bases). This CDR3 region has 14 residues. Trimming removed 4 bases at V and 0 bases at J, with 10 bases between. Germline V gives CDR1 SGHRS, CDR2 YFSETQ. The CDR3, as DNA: TGCGCCAGCAGCATACAGGGTTTGAACACTGAAGCTTTCTTT. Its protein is CASSIQGLNTEAFF.

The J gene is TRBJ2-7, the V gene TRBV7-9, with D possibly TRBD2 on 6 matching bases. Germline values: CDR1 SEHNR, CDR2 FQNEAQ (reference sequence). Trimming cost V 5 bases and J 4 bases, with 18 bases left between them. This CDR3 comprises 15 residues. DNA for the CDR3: TGTGCCAGCAGCGTAGTACCGACTCGGGAGTACGAGCAGTACTTC. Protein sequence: CASSVVPTREYEQYF.

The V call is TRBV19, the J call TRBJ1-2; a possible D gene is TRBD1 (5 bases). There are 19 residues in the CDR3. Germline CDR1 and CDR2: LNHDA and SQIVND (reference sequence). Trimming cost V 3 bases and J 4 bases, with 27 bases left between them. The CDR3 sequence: CASSMAQEIRPLDGYGYTF. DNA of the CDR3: TGTGCCAGTAGTATGGCACAGGAAATACGGCCACTAGATGGCTATGGCTACACCTTC.

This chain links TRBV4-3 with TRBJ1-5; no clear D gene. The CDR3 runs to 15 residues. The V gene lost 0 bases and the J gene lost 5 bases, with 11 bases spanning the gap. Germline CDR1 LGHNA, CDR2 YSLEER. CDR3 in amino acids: CASSQDQRGDQPQHF. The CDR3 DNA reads TGCGCCAGCAGCCAAGATCAACGTGGAGATCAGCCCCAGCATTTT.

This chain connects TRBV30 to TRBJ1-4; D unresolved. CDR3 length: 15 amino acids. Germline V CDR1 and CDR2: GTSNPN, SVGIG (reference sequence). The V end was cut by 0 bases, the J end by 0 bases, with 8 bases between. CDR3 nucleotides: TGTGCCTGGAGTGTCCCCGCGACAACTAATGAAAAACTGTTTTTT. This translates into CAWSVPATTNEKLFF.

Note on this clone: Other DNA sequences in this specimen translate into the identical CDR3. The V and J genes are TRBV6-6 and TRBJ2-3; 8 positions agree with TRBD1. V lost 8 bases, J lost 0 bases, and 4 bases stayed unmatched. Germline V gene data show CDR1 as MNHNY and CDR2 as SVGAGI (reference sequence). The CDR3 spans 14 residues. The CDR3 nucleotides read TGTGCCAGCGGAACAGGGGGGAGCACAGATACGCAGTATTTT. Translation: CASGTGGSTDTQYF.

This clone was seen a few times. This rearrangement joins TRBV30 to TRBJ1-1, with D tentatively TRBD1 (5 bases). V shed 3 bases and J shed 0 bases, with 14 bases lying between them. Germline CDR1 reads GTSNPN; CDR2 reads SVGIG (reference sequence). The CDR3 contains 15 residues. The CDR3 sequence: CAWRELTVLNTEAFF. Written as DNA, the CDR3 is TGTGCCTGGAGAGAGCTGACAGTTCTGAACACTGAAGCTTTCTTT. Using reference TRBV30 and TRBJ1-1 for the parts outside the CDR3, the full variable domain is SQTIHQWPATLVQPVGSPLSLECTVEGTSNPNLYWYRQAAGRGLQLLFYSVGIGQISSEVPQNLSASRPQDRQFILSSKKLLLSDSGFYLCAWRELTVLNTEAFFGQGTRLTVV.

CDR3 coding DNA: TGCGCCAGCGGAAATACCCAGGGGGCCCTTCTGTATGAGCAGTTCTTC. Translated: CASGNTQGALLYEQFF. The chain is built from TRBV5-1 and TRBJ2-1, with 8 bases that match TRBD1. The germline CDR1 and CDR2 sequences are SGHRS and YFSETQ. This CDR3 region has 16 residues. Trimming at V came to 7 bases and at J to 8 bases, leaving 17 bases not matched to a gene.

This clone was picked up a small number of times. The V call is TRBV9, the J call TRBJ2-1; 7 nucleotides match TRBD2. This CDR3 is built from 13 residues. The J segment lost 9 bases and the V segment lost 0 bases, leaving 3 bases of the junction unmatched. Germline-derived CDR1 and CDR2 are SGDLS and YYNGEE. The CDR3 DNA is TGTGCCAGCAGCGTAGCGGGAGGTGGTGAGCAGTTCTTC. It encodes CASSVAGGGEQFF.

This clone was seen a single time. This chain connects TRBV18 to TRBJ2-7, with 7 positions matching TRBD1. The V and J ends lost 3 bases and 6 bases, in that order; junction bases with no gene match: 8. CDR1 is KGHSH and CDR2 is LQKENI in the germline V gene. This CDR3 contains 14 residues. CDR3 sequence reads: CASSPSDRVGEQYF. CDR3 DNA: TGTGCCAGCTCACCGTCCGACAGGGTAGGCGAGCAGTACTTC.

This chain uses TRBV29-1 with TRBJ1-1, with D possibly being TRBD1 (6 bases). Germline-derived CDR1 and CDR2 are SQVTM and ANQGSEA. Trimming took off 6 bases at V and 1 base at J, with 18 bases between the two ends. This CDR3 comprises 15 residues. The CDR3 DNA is TGCAGCGTAACTGCTTGGGGGGCTACGAACACTGAAGCTTTCTTT. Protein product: CSVTAWGATNTEAFF. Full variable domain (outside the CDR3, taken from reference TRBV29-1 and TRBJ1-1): SAVISQKPSRDICQRGTSLTIQCQVDSQVTMMFWYRQQPGQSLTLIATANQGSEATYESGFVIDKFPISRPNLTFSTLTVSNMSPEDSSIYLCSVTAWGATNTEAFFGQGTRLTVV.

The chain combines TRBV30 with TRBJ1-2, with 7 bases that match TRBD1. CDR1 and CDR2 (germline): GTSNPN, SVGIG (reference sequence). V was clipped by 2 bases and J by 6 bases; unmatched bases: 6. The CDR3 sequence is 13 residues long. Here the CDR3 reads CAWSSGGKNGYTF. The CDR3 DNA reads TGTGCCTGGAGTTCAGGGGGAAAGAATGGCTACACCTTC.

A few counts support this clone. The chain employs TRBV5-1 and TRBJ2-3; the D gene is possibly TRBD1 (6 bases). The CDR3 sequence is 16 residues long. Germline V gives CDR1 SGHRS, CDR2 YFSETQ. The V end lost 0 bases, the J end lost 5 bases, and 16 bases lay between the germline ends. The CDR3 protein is CASSLDGRGVLDTQYF. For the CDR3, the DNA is TGCGCCAGCAGCTTGGATGGCAGGGGTGTGTTAGATACGCAGTATTTT.

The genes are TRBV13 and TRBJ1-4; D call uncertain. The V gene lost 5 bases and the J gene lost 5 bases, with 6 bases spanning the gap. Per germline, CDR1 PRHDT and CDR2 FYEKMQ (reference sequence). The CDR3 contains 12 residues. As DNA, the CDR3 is TGTGCCAGCAGCATGACGAATGAAAAACTGTTTTTT. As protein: CASSMTNEKLFF.

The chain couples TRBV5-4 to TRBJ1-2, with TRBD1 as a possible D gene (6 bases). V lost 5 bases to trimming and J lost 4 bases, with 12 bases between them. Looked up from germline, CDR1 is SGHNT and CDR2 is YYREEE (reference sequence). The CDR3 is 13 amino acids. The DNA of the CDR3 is TGTGCCAGCAGGGCTACAGGGACCTATGGCTACACCTTC. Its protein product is CASRATGTYGYTF.

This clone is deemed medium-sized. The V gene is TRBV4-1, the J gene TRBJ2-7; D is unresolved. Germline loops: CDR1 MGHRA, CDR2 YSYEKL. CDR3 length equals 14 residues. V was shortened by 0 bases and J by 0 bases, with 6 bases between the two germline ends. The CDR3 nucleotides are TGCGCCAGCAGCCAAGAGGGTATCTCCTACGAGCAGTACTTC. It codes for CASSQEGISYEQYF.

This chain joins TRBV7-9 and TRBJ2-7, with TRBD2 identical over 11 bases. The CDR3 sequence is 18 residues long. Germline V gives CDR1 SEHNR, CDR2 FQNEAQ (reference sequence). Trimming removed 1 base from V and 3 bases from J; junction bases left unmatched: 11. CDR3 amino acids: CASSLGPSGRFGFYEQYF. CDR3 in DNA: TGTGCCAGCAGCTTAGGGCCTAGCGGGAGGTTCGGGTTCTACGAGCAGTACTTC.

CDR3: CASSLVYASGSTDTQYF. Written as DNA, the CDR3 is TGTGCCAGCAGCTTAGTTTACGCCAGCGGCTCCACAGATACGCAGTATTTT. The chain links TRBV7-9 to TRBJ2-3, with a weak D call TRBD2 (5 bases). V lost 1 base and J 2 bases, leaving 16 bases between the germline ends. The CDR3 is made up of 17 amino acids. Per germline, CDR1 SEHNR and CDR2 FQNEAQ (reference sequence).

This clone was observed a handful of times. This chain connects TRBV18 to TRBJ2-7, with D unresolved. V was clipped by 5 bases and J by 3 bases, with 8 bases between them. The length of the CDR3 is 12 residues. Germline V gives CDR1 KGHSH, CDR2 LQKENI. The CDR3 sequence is CASSEAYYEQYF. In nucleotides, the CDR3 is TGTGCCAGCTCAGAGGCATACTACGAGCAGTACTTC. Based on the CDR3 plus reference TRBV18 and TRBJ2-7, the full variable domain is NAGVMQNPRHLVRRRGQEARLRCSPMKGHSHVYWYRQLPEEGLKFMVYLQKENIIDESGMPKERFSAEFPKEGPSILRIQQVVRGDSAAYFCASSEAYYEQYFGPGTRLTVT.

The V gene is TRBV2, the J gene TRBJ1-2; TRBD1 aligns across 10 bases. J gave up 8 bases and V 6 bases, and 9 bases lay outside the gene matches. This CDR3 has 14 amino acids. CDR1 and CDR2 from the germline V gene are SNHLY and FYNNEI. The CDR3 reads CASSLDRGPLGYTF. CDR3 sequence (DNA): TGTGCCAGCAGCCTAGACAGGGGGCCTCTCGGCTACACCTTC.

The CDR3 loop is CASSWGDRGDNEQFF. The CDR3 DNA sequence: TGCGCCAGCAGCTGGGGGGACAGGGGGGACAATGAGCAGTTCTTC. The chain employs TRBV5-1 and TRBJ2-1; 11 bases match TRBD1. V was clipped by 3 bases and J by 5 bases; unmatched bases: 4. Germline CDR1 is SGHRS and CDR2 is YFSETQ. This CDR3 is 15 amino acids long.

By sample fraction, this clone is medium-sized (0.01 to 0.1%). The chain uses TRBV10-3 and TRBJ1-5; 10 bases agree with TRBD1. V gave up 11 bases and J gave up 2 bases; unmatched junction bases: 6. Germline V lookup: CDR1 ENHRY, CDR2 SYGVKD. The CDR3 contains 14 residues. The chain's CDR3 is CASGTGDGNQPQHF. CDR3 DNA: TGTGCCTCCGGGACAGGGGACGGCAATCAGCCCCAGCATTTT.